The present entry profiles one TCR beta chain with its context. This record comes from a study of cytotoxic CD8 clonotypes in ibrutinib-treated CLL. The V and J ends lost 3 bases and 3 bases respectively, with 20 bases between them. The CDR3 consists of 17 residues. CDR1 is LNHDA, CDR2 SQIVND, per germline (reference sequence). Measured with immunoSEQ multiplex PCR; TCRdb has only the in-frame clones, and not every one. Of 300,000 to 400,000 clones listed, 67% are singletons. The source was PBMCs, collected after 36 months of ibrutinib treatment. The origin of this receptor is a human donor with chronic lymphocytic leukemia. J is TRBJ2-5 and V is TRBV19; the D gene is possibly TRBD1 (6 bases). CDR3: CASSIWSHLAGEETQYF. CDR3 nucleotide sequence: TGTGCCAGTAGTATCTGGTCTCACCTGGCAGGGGAAGAGACCCAGTACTTC.